This T cell receptor beta chain was identified during a study of T cell responses to AZD1222 COVID-19 vaccine. About the research overall: Second-dose recipients at about 4 or about 12 weeks were treated as one pooled group. Study outcomes and limitations: Along spike, vaccine-associated CD4 TCRs were found throughout, with dominance at 160-218 and 743-854. Only 5 or 6 AZD1222 recipients tested seropositive at baseline. Clonal diversity may have been underestimated in mostly white British donors.

This table comes from immunoSEQ multiplex PCR, and its TCRdb copy is limited to in-frame clones, with some not included. The data show about 260,000 clones, with about 92% seen just once and around 0.57% held by the top ten. Germline CDR1 is SGDLS and CDR2 is YYNGEE. The CDR3 extends over 14 amino acids. V dropped 3 bases and J dropped 11 bases, with 20 bases sitting between them. As to this clone: Its specificity is not known.

Sequences were derived from peripheral blood, sampled on day 0 of AZD1222 vaccination. This clonotype originated in an adult in good health. The rearrangement uses TRBV9 and TRBJ1-1, with D tentatively TRBD1 (6 bases). This CDR3 is CASSGDMEGRGAFF. The CDR3 region has the DNA TGTGCCAGCAGCGGGGACATGGAGGGGCGCGGGGCTTTCTTT.